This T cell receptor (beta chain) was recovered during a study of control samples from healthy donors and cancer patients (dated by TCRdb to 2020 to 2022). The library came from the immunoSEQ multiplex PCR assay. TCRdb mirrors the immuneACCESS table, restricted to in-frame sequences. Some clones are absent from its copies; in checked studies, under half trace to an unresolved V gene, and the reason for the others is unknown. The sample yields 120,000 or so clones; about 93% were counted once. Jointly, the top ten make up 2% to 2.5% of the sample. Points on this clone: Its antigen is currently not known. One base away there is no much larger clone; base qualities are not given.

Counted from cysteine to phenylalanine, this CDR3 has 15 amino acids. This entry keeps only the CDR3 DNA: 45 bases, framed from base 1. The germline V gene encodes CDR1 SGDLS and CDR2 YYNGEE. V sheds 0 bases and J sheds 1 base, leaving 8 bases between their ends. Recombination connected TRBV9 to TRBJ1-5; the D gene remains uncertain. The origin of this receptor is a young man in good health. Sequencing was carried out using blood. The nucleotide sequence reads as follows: TGTGCCAGCAGCGTAGAAGATCGGAGCAATCAGCCCCAGCATTTT. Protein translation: CASSVEDRSNQPQHF. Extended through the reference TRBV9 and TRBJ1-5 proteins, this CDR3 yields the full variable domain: DSGVTQTPKHLITATGQRVTLRCSPRSGDLSVYWYQQSLDQGLQFLIQYYNGEERAKGNILERFSAQQFPDLHSELNLSSLELGDSALYFCASSVEDRSNQPQHFGDGTRLSIL.